These 26 T cell receptor beta chains were all obtained from the same sample, sequenced in a study of T-cell reconstitution after alpha-beta-depleted transplantation in children (dated by TCRdb to between 2015 and 2016). The sample's treatment or condition label, decoded: allogeneic hematopoietic cell transplantation with graft depleted of TCRalphabeta T cells and CD19 B cells. The library was built by means of PCR. Sequencer: Illumina HiSeq 2500. To normalize quantification of the TCRbeta repertoire, the TCR libraries were built with molecular barcoding that relied on unique molecular identifiers. TCRdb redid the processing of the public reads, applying fastp at Q25 and MiXCR, and retained in-frame beta chains. Identical CDR3 proteins give one entry, which carries the most common genes and DNA. The sample yields about 980,000 distinct CDR3 sequences; 25% to 35% were counted once. Over 25% of the sample belongs to the ten largest clones.

This sample comprised PBMCs, mostly from graft donor cells, obtained 360 days after TCRalphabeta/CD19-depleted stem cell transplant. The receptors stem from a boy under two years old who had a stem cell transplant for SCID, so the T cells may come from the graft donor.

This chain's CDR3 is CASSLVISGNTIYF. Written as DNA, the CDR3 is TGTGCCAGCAGTTTGGTGATCTCTGGAAACACCATATATTTT. The chain is built from TRBV12-3 or TRBV12-4 and TRBJ1-3; D gene ambiguous. The CDR3 runs to 14 residues. Trimming cost V 3 bases and J 0 bases, with 6 bases left between them.

This clonotype was recorded a few times. J is TRBJ2-2 and V is TRBV10-1; a weak D match, TRBD1 (5 bases). The CDR3 totals 12 residues. Looked up from germline, CDR1 is WNHNN and CDR2 is SYGVQD (reference sequence). Trimming pared 2 bases from V and 11 bases from J, leaving 9 bases between. The CDR3 here is CASSEPDNELFF. As DNA, the CDR3 is TGCGCCAGCAGTGAGCCGGACAACGAGCTGTTTTTT.

This clonotype showed up just a few times. The CDR3 loop is CSARDPRGGDTEAFF. The CDR3 DNA sequence: TGCAGTGCTAGAGATCCTCGTGGGGGAGACACTGAAGCTTTCTTT. This rearrangement joins TRBV20-1 to TRBJ1-1; tentative D call: TRBD1 (5 bases). Trimming cost V 0 bases and J 3 bases, with 14 bases left between them. Germline V gene data show CDR1 as DFQATT and CDR2 as SNEGSKA (reference sequence). The CDR3 is 15 residues long.

V and J are TRBV12-3 or TRBV12-4 and TRBJ2-3; D is unresolved. V shed 7 bases and J shed 5 bases, with 16 bases lying between them. The CDR3 extends over 14 amino acids. In DNA form, the CDR3 reads TGTGCCAGCACTGCCGCCCAGTTCCTAGATACGCAGTATTTT. It yields the protein CASTAAQFLDTQYF.

This clonotype appeared once. The CDR3 loop is CSAIQAGGNQPQHF. For the CDR3, the DNA is TGCAGTGCTATTCAGGCCGGAGGCAATCAGCCCCAGCATTTT. The V call is TRBV20-1, the J call TRBJ1-5; no reliable D call. V lost 4 bases and J 2 bases, leaving 12 bases between the germline ends. The CDR3 is 14 residues long. Germline V gene lookup returns CDR1 DFQATT and CDR2 SNEGSKA (reference sequence).

This clonotype was observed a few times. V and J are TRBV4-3 and TRBJ1-1; tentatively, D is TRBD1 (5 bases). The CDR3 contains 15 residues. V shed 1 base and J shed 3 bases, with 12 bases lying between them. CDR1 is LGHNA and CDR2 is YSLEER in the germline V gene. This chain's CDR3 is CASSQGGGRDTEAFF. CDR3 coding DNA: TGCGCCAGCAGCCAAGGTGGGGGAAGGGACACTGAAGCTTTCTTT.

This clonotype showed up many times. The chain uses TRBV20-1 and TRBJ2-7; no reliable D call. Germline values: CDR1 DFQATT, CDR2 SNEGSKA (reference sequence). The CDR3 is 15 residues long. Between the trimmed V and J ends, which lost 0 bases and 3 bases, there was a span of 15 bases. The DNA of the CDR3 is TGCAGTGCTAGAGATCCAGGTGGGAACCTCTACGAGCAGTACTTC. As protein: CSARDPGGNLYEQYF.

This clonotype was detected a few times. J is TRBJ2-3 and V is TRBV6-5, with D possibly TRBD2 on 5 matching bases. The CDR3 extends over 15 amino acids. CDR1 is MNHEY and CDR2 is SVGAGI in the germline V gene. Trimming took off 2 bases at V and 0 bases at J, with 9 bases between the two ends. The DNA for the CDR3 is TGTGCCAGCAGTTACCAGCGGCATAGCACAGATACGCAGTATTTT. It translates to CASSYQRHSTDTQYF.

This clonotype was recorded a few times. This chain joins TRBV20-1 and TRBJ2-1; tentative D call: TRBD2 (5 bases). Trimming took off 0 bases at V and 5 bases at J, with 11 bases between the two ends. The germline gives CDR1 DFQATT, CDR2 SNEGSKA (reference sequence). This CDR3 is 14 amino acids long. This CDR3 reads CSARDPRANNEQFF. CDR3 nucleotide sequence: TGCAGTGCTAGAGACCCGCGGGCTAACAATGAGCAGTTCTTC.

V gene TRBV4-1 combines with J gene TRBJ1-2; D ambiguous. This CDR3 has 15 residues. The V gene lost 5 bases and the J gene lost 8 bases, with 21 bases spanning the gap. Germline V gene data show CDR1 as MGHRA and CDR2 as YSYEKL. The CDR3: CASSSQRSGLSGYTF. The DNA for the CDR3 is TGCGCCAGCAGCTCTCAGCGCAGCGGGCTCAGCGGCTACACCTTC.

This clonotype was seen at least ten times. The chain combines TRBV28 with TRBJ2-5; D not resolved. The CDR3 has 13 amino acids. V lost 7 bases and J lost 2, with 11 bases in between. Germline V gives CDR1 MDHEN, CDR2 SYDVKM. The CDR3, as DNA: TGTGCCAGCATAGTGGCTGGACAAGAGACCCAGTACTTC. As protein: CASIVAGQETQYF.

There are a few counts of this clonotype. The genes are TRBV29-1 and TRBJ1-4; D call uncertain. From germline, CDR1 is SQVTM and CDR2 ANQGSEA. V was trimmed by 2 bases and J by 8 bases, leaving 15 bases between them. CDR3 length: 14 residues. The CDR3 spells CSVESGRNGEKLFF. CDR3 DNA: TGCAGCGTTGAAAGCGGACGTAACGGGGAAAAACTGTTTTTT.

V gene TRBV27 combines with J gene TRBJ1-2, with D unresolved. From germline, CDR1 is MNHEY and CDR2 SMNVEV (reference sequence). The CDR3 has 13 amino acids. V was pared by 0 bases and J by 8 bases, with 10 bases between. The CDR3 reads CASSLSGRQGYTF. The CDR3 region has the DNA TGTGCCAGCAGTTTATCCGGCCGGCAGGGCTACACCTTC.

This clonotype was found many times. V is TRBV28 and J is TRBJ2-7, with no clear D. V was cut by 5 bases and J by 5 bases, with 16 bases left in between. The CDR3 sequence is 14 residues long. Germline V gene lookup returns CDR1 MDHEN and CDR2 SYDVKM. The CDR3 region is CASSTPGRPDEQYF. The CDR3 DNA reads TGTGCCAGCAGTACTCCGGGCAGGCCAGACGAGCAGTACTTC.

The chain uses TRBV28 and TRBJ2-3; no clear D gene. Trimming removed 6 bases at V and 4 bases at J, with 14 bases between. The V gene's germline CDR1 is MDHEN and CDR2 SYDVKM. The CDR3 is 14 residues long. The CDR3 is CASSHPSEADTQYF. The CDR3 DNA follows: TGTGCCAGCAGCCACCCAAGTGAGGCAGATACGCAGTATTTT.

The V call is TRBV27, the J call TRBJ2-2; 7 bases are a match to TRBD1. The CDR3 totals 18 residues. The V gene end was trimmed by 4 bases and the J gene end by 2 bases; junction bases not matched to a gene: 13. Germline V gene lookup returns CDR1 MNHEY and CDR2 SMNVEV (reference sequence). Here the CDR3 DNA reads TGTGCCAGCAGTTCGAGACAGGGTCATCGTGGTAACACCGGGGAGCTGTTTTTT. As protein: CASSSRQGHRGNTGELFF.

This clonotype appeared a few times. The CDR3 protein is CASSLSYGYEQYF. DNA of the CDR3: TGTGCCAGCAGTTTATCGTACGGCTACGAGCAGTACTTC. The J gene is TRBJ2-7, the V gene TRBV27; D ambiguous. Germline lookup yields CDR1 MNHEY and CDR2 SMNVEV (reference sequence). CDR3 length: 13 residues. Trimming removed 0 bases from V and 3 bases from J, with 6 bases in between.

The J gene is TRBJ2-2, the V gene TRBV4-3, with a possible D match to TRBD1 (6 bases). Germline values: CDR1 LGHNA, CDR2 YSLEER. The CDR3 loop spans 15 amino acids. The V end was cut by 4 bases, the J end by 4 bases, with 13 bases between. CDR3 in amino acids: CASSLGARVTGELFF. Written as DNA, the CDR3 is TGCGCCAGCAGCCTGGGGGCGCGAGTCACCGGGGAGCTGTTTTTT.

The rearrangement joins TRBV24-1 to TRBJ2-1; 7 nucleotides line up with TRBD1. Germline CDR1 reads KGHDR; CDR2 reads SFDVKD. This CDR3 has 16 amino acids. V shed 0 bases, J shed 6 bases, and the junction held 7 bases outside the gene matches. The CDR3 DNA is TGTGCCACCAGTGATTTGACCGCGACAGGGTCCAATGAGCAGTTCTTC. The encoded protein is CATSDLTATGSNEQFF.

J is TRBJ1-4 and V is TRBV5-1; the match to TRBD1 covers 11 bases. The germline CDR1 and CDR2 sequences are SGHRS and YFSETQ. The V and J ends lost 3 bases and 3 bases, in that order; junction bases with no gene match: 4. The CDR3 covers 16 residues. The CDR3 DNA reads TGCGCCAGCAGCTGGGGACAGGGGGGAGCTAATGAAAAACTGTTTTTT. Its translation: CASSWGQGGANEKLFF.

The chain employs TRBV18 and TRBJ2-1; TRBD2 matches at 9 bases. Losses at the gene ends were 2 bases for V and 10 bases for J; bases not matched to a gene: 6. Germline CDR1 reads KGHSH; CDR2 reads LQKENI. The CDR3 sequence is 14 residues long. As DNA, the CDR3 is TGTGCCAGCTCACCAGACCTAGCGGGGAAAGAGCAGTTCTTC. Translation: CASSPDLAGKEQFF.

This clonotype came up a few times. The chain employs TRBV9 and TRBJ2-2, with 7 nucleotides matching TRBD2. Germline-derived CDR1 and CDR2 are SGDLS and YYNGEE. J lost 5 bases, V lost 3 bases, and 13 bases had no gene match. This CDR3 has 17 residues. CDR3 in amino acids: CASSAPLAGTGTGELFF. CDR3 bases: TGTGCCAGCAGCGCCCCTTTAGCGGGCACCGGGACCGGGGAGCTGTTTTTT. The variable domain in full, completed from reference TRBV9 and TRBJ2-2, reads DSGVTQTPKHLITATGQRVTLRCSPRSGDLSVYWYQQSLDQGLQFLIQYYNGEERAKGNILERFSAQQFPDLHSELNLSSLELGDSALYFCASSAPLAGTGTGELFFGEGSRLTVL.

The V gene is TRBV20-1, the J gene TRBJ2-3, with TRBD2 as a possible D gene (7 bases). CDR3 length equals 15 residues. The ends were cut back, 6 bases at V and 1 base at J, with 17 bases in the middle. Germline values: CDR1 DFQATT, CDR2 SNEGSKA (reference sequence). The DNA of the CDR3 is TGCAGTGCACACCCCCGGGGGGCTGGCACAGATACGCAGTATTTT. Protein product: CSAHPRGAGTDTQYF.

This clonotype was observed a few times. The chain combines TRBV29-1 with TRBJ2-2, with D possibly being TRBD2 (5 bases). The CDR3 is made up of 13 amino acids. The germline V gene has CDR1 SQVTM and CDR2 ANQGSEA. V lost 5 bases and J lost 4, with 11 bases in between. The CDR3 region is CSVNSRGTGELFF. The CDR3 coding sequence is TGCAGCGTTAACTCCCGGGGCACCGGGGAGCTGTTTTTT.

The chain joins TRBV9 to TRBJ2-1; 7 positions agree with TRBD2. Trimming removed 0 bases from V and 7 bases from J; junction bases left unmatched: 7. This CDR3 region has 15 residues. From germline, CDR1 is SGDLS and CDR2 YYNGEE. CDR3 nucleotides: TGTGCCAGCAGCGTAGGAGGCGGGGAGGGAAATGAGCAGTTCTTC. Amino acid sequence: CASSVGGGEGNEQFF.

This chain joins TRBV7-9 and TRBJ2-1; tentative D call: TRBD2 (5 bases). The CDR3 totals 15 residues. V was clipped by 5 bases and J by 8 bases, with 19 bases between them. CDR1 and CDR2 from the germline V gene are SEHNR and FQNEAQ (reference sequence). CDR3 DNA: TGTGCCAGCAGCCCCCCAGCACTAGTTCGGGATGAGCAGTTCTTC. This translates into CASSPPALVRDEQFF.